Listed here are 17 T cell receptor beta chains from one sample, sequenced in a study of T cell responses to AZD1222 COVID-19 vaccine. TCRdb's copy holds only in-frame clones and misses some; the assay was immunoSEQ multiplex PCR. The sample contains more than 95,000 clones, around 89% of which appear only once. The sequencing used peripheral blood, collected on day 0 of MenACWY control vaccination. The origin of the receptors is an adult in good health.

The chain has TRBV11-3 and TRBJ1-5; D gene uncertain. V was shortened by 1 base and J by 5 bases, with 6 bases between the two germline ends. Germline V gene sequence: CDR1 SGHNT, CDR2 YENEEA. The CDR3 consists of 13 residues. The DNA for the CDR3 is TGTGCCAGCAGCTTAGGGAATCATCAGCCCCAGCATTTT. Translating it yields CASSLGNHQPQHF.

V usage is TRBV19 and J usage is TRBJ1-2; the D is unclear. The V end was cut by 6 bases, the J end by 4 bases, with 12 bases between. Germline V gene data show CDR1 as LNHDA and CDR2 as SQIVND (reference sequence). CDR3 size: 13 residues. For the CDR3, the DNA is TGTGCCAGTAGGACGACAAACCTCTATGGCTACACCTTC. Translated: CASRTTNLYGYTF.

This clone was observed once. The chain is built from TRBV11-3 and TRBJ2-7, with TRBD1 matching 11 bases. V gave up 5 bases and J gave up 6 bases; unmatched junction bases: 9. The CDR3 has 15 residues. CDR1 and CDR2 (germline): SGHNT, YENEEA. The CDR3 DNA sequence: TGTGCCAGCAGCCTATGGGGACAGGGGGTAAGCGAGCAGTACTTC. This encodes CASSLWGQGVSEQYF.

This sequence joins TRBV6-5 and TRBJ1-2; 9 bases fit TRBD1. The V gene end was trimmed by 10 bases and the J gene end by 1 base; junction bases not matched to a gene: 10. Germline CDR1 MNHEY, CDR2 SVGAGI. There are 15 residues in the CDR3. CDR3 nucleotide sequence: TGTGCCACCTCGCTCCGACAGGGGGATAACTATGGCTACACCTTC. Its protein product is CATSLRQGDNYGYTF.

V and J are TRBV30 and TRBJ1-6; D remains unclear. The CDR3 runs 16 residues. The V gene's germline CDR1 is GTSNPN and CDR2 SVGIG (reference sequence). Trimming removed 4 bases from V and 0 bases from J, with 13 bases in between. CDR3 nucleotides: TGTGCCTGGAAACTTCTCGGGAGCTCCTATAATTCACCCCTCCACTTT. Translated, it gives CAWKLLGSSYNSPLHF.

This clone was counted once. The CDR3 reads CASSFAIRQGDGYTF. The CDR3 bases are TGTGCCAGCAGTTTTGCAATCCGACAGGGGGATGGCTACACCTTC. The chain combines TRBV5-8 with TRBJ1-2; 9 bases match TRBD1. CDR1 is SGHTS and CDR2 is YDEGEE in the germline V gene. J lost 6 bases, V lost 5 bases, and 11 bases had no gene match. The CDR3 extends over 15 amino acids.

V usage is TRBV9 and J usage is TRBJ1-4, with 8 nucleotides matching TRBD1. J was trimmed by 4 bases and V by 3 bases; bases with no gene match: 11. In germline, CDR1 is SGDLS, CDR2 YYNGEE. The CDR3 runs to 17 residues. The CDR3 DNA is TGTGCCAGCAGCGCTTGGACAGGGTCCAGGATTAATGAAAAACTGTTTTTT. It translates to CASSAWTGSRINEKLFF. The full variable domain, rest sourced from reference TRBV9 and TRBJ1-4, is DSGVTQTPKHLITATGQRVTLRCSPRSGDLSVYWYQQSLDQGLQFLIQYYNGEERAKGNILERFSAQQFPDLHSELNLSSLELGDSALYFCASSAWTGSRINEKLFFGSGTQLSVL.

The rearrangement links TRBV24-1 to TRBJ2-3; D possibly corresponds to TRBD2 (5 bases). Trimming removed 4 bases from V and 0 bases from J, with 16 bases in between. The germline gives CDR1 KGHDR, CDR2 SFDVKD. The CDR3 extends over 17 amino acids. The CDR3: CATSDPTRVPSTDTQYF. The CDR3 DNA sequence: TGTGCCACCAGTGACCCTACTAGAGTCCCTAGCACAGATACGCAGTATTTT.

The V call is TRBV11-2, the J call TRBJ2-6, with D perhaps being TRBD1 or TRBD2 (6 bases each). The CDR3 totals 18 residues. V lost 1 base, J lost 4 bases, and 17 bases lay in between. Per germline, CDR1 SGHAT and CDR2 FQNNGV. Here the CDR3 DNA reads TGTGCCAGCAGCTTAGTAATATCGGGGGCGCGGGGGGCCAACGTCCTGACTTTC. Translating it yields CASSLVISGARGANVLTF.

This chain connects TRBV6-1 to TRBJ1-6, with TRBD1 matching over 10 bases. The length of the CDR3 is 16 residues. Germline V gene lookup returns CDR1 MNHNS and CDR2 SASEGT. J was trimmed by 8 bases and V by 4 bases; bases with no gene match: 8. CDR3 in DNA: TGTGCCAGCAGTGCACTGACAGGGGGCGCGGATTCACCCCTCCACTTT. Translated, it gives CASSALTGGADSPLHF.

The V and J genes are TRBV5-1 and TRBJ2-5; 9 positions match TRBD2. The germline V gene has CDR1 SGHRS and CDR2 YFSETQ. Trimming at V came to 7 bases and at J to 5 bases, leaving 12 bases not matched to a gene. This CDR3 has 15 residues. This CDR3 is CASWAGGPSGETQYF. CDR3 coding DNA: TGCGCCAGCTGGGCGGGAGGGCCTTCGGGGGAGACCCAGTACTTC.

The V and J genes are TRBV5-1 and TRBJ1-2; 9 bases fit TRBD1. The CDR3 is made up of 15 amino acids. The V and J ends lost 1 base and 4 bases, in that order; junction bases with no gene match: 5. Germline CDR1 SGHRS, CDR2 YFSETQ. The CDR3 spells CASSLLQGAVYGYTF. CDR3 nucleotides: TGCGCCAGCAGCTTGTTACAGGGGGCTGTCTATGGCTACACCTTC.

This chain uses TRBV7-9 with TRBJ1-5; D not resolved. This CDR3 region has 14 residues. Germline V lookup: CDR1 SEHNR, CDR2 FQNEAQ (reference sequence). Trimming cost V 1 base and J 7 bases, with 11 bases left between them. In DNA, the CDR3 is TGTGCCAGCAGCTTAGGAGGGTTTCGACAGCCCCAGCATTTT. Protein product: CASSLGGFRQPQHF.

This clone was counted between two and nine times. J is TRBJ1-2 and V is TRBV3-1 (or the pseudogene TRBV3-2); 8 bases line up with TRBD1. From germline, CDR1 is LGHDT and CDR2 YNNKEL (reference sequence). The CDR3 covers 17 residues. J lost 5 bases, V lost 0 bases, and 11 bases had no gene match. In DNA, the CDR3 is TGTGCCAGCAGCCAAGATTTCGGTGACAGGGGCGCTTATGGCTACACCTTC. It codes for CASSQDFGDRGAYGYTF.

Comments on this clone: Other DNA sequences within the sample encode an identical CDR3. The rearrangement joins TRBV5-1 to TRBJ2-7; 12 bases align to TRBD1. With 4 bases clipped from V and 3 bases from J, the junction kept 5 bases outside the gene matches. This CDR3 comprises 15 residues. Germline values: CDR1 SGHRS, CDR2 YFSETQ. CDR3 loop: CASSLGTGGGYEQYF. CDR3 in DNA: TGCGCCAGCAGCCTAGGGACAGGGGGCGGCTACGAGCAGTACTTC.

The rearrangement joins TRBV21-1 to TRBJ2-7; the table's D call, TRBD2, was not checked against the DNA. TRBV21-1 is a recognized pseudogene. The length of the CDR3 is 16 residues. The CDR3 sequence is CASSSQGTSAPYEQYF. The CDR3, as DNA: TGTGCCAGCAGCTCACAAGGGACTAGTGCACCCTACGAGCAGTACTTC.

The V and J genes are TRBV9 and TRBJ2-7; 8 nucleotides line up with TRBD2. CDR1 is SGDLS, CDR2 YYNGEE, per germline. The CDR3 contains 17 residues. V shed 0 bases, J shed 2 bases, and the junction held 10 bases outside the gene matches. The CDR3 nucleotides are TGTGCCAGCAGCGTAGGAGCGGGAACTAGCGGTACCTACGAGCAGTACTTC. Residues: CASSVGAGTSGTYEQYF.